This TCR beta chain stems from a study of T cells after yellow fever vaccination. TCR cDNA was made by 5'RACE template switching, adding a universal primer site and UMIs. TCRdb passed the 5' RACE reads through MiXCR, listing each CDR3 protein once. This table has about 260,000 distinct CDR3 sequences, approximately 5.2% appearing once. This clonotype was found many times. Trimming took 3 bases from V and 5 from J, leaving 19 bases between them. This CDR3 region has 16 residues. Germline lookup yields CDR1 SEHNR and CDR2 FQNEAQ (reference sequence). The chain uses TRBV7-9 and TRBJ2-5; D may be TRBD1 (5 bases). The origin of this receptor is a man aged 18-30 years who received the YFV17D yellow fever vaccine. The source material was CD4+ T cells sorted from PBMCs, sampled on the day of the yellow fever booster vaccination. The CDR3 loop is CASSFSGLQRKETQYF. The CDR3 DNA sequence: TGTGCCAGCAGCTTTTCAGGGCTTCAACGTAAGGAGACCCAGTACTTC.